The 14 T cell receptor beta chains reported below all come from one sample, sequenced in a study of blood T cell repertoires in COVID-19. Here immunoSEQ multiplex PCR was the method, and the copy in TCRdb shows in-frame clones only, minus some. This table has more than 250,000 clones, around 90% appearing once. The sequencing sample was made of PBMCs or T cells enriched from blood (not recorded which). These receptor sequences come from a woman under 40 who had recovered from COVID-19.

CDR3 protein: CASRGQLNTEAFF. The DNA for the CDR3 is TGTGCCAGCAGAGGACAGTTGAACACTGAAGCTTTCTTT. The chain employs TRBV11-2 and TRBJ1-1; tentatively, D is TRBD1 (6 bases). The CDR3 has 13 residues. V gave up 6 bases and J gave up 0 bases, with 8 bases separating them. Germline V gene data show CDR1 as SGHAT and CDR2 as FQNNGV.

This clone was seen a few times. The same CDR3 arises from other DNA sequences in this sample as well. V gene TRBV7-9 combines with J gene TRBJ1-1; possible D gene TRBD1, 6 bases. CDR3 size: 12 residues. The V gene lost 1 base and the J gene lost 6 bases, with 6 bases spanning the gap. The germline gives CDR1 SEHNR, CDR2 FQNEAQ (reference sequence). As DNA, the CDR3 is TGTGCCAGCAGCTTAGGGGGGCCTGAAGCTTTCTTT. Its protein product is CASSLGGPEAFF.

The CDR3 loop is CASKRTGRNTEAFF. CDR3 nucleotide sequence: TGTGCCAGCAAACGGACAGGAAGGAACACTGAAGCTTTCTTT. V usage is TRBV2 and J usage is TRBJ1-1, with 7 bases matching TRBD1. Germline V lookup: CDR1 SNHLY, CDR2 FYNNEI. Trimming removed 7 bases from V and 1 base from J; junction bases left unmatched: 6. This CDR3 is built from 14 residues.

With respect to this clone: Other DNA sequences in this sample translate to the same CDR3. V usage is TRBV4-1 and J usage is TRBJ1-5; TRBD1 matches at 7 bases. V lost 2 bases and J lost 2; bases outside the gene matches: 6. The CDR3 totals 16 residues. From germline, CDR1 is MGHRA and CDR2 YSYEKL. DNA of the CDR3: TGCGCCAGCAGCCAAACACAGGGGTTAGGCAATCAGCCCCAGCATTTT. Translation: CASSQTQGLGNQPQHF.

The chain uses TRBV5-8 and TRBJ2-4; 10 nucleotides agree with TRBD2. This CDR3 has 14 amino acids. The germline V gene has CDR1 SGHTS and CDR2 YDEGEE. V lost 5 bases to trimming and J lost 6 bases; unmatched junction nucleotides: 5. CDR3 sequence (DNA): TGTGCCAGCAGGCGGACTAGCGGTGCAAACATTCAGTACTTC. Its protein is CASRRTSGANIQYF.

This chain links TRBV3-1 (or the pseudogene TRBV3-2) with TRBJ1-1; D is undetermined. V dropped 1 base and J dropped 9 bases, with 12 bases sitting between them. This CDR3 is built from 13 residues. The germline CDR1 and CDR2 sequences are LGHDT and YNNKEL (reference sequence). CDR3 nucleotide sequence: TGTGCCAGCAGCCAAGGATTGTCTACCCAAGCTTTCTTT. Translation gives CASSQGLSTQAFF.

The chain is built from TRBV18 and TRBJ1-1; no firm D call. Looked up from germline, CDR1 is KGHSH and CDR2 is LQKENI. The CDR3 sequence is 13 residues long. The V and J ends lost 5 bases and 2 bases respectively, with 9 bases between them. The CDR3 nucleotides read TGTGCCAGCTCAAAATCAGAAAACACTGAAGCTTTCTTT. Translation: CASSKSENTEAFF.

CDR3 residues: CASSLFGQDTNEQFF. As DNA, the CDR3 is TGCGCCAGCAGCTTATTTGGCCAAGACACCAATGAGCAGTTCTTC. The chain links TRBV5-1 to TRBJ2-1; D not certain. The V and J ends lost 2 bases and 6 bases respectively, with 15 bases between them. The CDR3 runs 15 residues. Germline assignment: CDR1 SGHRS and CDR2 YFSETQ.

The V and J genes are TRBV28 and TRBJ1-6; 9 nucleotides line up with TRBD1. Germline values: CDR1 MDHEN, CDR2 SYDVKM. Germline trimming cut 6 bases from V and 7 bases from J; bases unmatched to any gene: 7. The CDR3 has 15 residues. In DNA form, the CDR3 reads TGTGCCAGCAGCCCGGACAGGGGCAGGAATTCACCCCTCCACTTT. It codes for CASSPDRGRNSPLHF.

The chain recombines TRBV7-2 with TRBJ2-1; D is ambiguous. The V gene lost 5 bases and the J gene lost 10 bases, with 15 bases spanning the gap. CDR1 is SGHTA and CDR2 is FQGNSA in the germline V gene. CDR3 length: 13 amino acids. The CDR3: CASSLETLGEQFF. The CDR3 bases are TGTGCCAGCAGCCTGGAGACCCTAGGCGAGCAGTTCTTC.

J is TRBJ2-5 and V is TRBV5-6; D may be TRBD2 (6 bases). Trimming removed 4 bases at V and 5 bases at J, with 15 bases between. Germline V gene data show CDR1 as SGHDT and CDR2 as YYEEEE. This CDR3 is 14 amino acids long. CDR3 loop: CASSKGTAGETQYF. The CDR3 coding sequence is TGTGCCAGCAGCAAAGGGACCGCGGGGGAGACCCAGTACTTC.

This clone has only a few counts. The CDR3 spells CASSLGSTDTQYF. CDR3 nucleotide sequence: TGTGCCAGCAGCTTGGGTTCGACAGATACGCAGTATTTT. The chain uses TRBV5-6 and TRBJ2-3; D gene unclear. CDR1 and CDR2 (germline): SGHDT, YYEEEE. The ends were cut back, 0 bases at V and 3 bases at J, with 5 bases in the middle. The CDR3 has 13 residues.

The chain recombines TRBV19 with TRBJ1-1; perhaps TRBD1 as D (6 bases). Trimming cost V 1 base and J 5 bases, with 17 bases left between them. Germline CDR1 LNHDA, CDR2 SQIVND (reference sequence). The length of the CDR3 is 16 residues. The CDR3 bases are TGTGCCAGTAGTATAGGAGGGCCCTCACAGGGAACTGAAGCTTTCTTT. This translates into CASSIGGPSQGTEAFF.

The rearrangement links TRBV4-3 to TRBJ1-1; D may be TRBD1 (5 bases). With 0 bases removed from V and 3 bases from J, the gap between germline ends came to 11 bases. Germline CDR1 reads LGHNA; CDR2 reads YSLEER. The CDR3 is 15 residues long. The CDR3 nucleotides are TGCGCCAGCAGCCAAGACGCCGGGGGGGACACTGAAGCTTTCTTT. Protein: CASSQDAGGDTEAFF.